The clone carrying this TCR beta chain was seen only once. The antigen is undetermined. The data are from a study of vaccination and CD4 T cells after COVID-19. With the Oncomine TCR Beta short-read assay, DNA from cultured CD4+ T cells was sequenced. TCRdb called the PCR reads again in MiXCR, with one record for every CDR3 protein. The sample includes approximately 8,700 distinct CDR3 sequences, 50% to 70% of them seen just once. Treatment described: approximately nine-day PBMC culture with coronavirus spike peptide pools or control peptides (ViraFEST assay). IL-2 (around 10 IU/ml) and peptide pools (approximately 9 ug/ml) were added to cultures of 1.5 million to 2 million PBMCs per well. Germline CDR1 is SGHKS and CDR2 is YYEKEE (reference sequence). With 0 bases removed from V and 3 bases from J, the gap between germline ends came to 13 bases. The length of the CDR3 is 15 residues.

The sequence was obtained from a human donor who had recovered from COVID-19. Sequencing was performed on CD4+ T cells from blood, cultured in vitro. The rearrangement joins TRBV5-5 to TRBJ2-7; D gene uncertain. For the CDR3, the DNA is TGTGCCAGCAGCTTGGAGGCGGACCCCAACTACGAGCAGTACTTC. This codes for CASSLEADPNYEQYF.